A single sample is the source of the 17 T cell receptor beta chains below, sequenced in a study of blood T cell repertoires in COVID-19. Method: immunoSEQ multiplex PCR; TCRdb's copy keeps in-frame clones and lacks some. The sample carries about 210,000 clones, 60% to 85% recorded once. The sample taken for sequencing was peripheral blood. These receptor sequences come from a woman aged 70-85 years with acute or convalescent COVID-19.

This rearrangement joins TRBV6-5 to TRBJ1-2; D is undetermined. This CDR3 spans 14 amino acids. V dropped 10 bases and J dropped 0 bases, with 15 bases sitting between them. CDR1 and CDR2 from the germline V gene are MNHEY and SVGAGI. CDR3 coding DNA: TGTGCCACCGTTGCGGGTTGGGCTAACTATGGCTACACCTTC. Protein product: CATVAGWANYGYTF.

The chain combines TRBV19 with TRBJ2-2; D may be TRBD1 (6 bases). V gave up 1 base and J gave up 2 bases, with 8 bases separating them. CDR1 is LNHDA, CDR2 SQIVND, per germline (reference sequence). CDR3 length: 15 amino acids. The CDR3 DNA reads as TGTGCCAGTAGTATAGGACAGGTTAACACCGGGGAGCTGTTTTTT. This sequence encodes CASSIGQVNTGELFF.

J is TRBJ2-7 and V is TRBV19; D remains ambiguous. Looked up from germline, CDR1 is LNHDA and CDR2 is SQIVND (reference sequence). This CDR3 comprises 15 residues. V lost 1 base and J lost 5, with 15 bases in between. The CDR3 DNA sequence: TGTGCCAGTAGTATAGCTTTGTTTGCGGCGGACGAGCAGTACTTC. It yields the protein CASSIALFAADEQYF.

The chain combines TRBV4-1 with TRBJ2-3; D is undetermined. The CDR3 length is 15 residues. Deletions cut 5 bases from V and 0 bases from J, with 12 bases between. CDR1 and CDR2 (germline): MGHRA, YSYEKL. The CDR3 sequence: CASSSPGPSTDTQYF. DNA of the CDR3: TGCGCCAGCAGCTCCCCAGGTCCCAGCACAGATACGCAGTATTTT.

The chain joins TRBV6-5 to TRBJ2-7; 8 nucleotides line up with TRBD1. V was pared by 6 bases and J by 3 bases, with 10 bases of the junction left unmatched. The germline CDR1 and CDR2 sequences are MNHEY and SVGAGI. CDR3 length equals 15 residues. CDR3 region: CASSGTGLGIYEQYF. The CDR3 DNA follows: TGTGCCAGCAGCGGGACAGGTTTGGGCATCTACGAGCAGTACTTC.

V gene TRBV5-6 combines with J gene TRBJ1-1; 7 bases line up with TRBD1. The CDR3 spans 15 residues. The J segment lost 5 bases and the V segment lost 2 bases, leaving 9 bases of the junction unmatched. Looked up from germline, CDR1 is SGHDT and CDR2 is YYEEEE. Here the CDR3 reads CASSLRSTGRTEAFF. CDR3 nucleotides: TGTGCCAGCAGCTTAAGATCGACAGGGCGAACTGAAGCTTTCTTT.

This sequence joins TRBV5-6 and TRBJ1-5, with D perhaps matching TRBD1 (6 bases). V was shortened by 4 bases and J by 0 bases, with 8 bases between the two germline ends. CDR3 length equals 14 residues. Germline CDR1 SGHDT, CDR2 YYEEEE. Here the CDR3 reads CASSRQASNQPQHF. DNA of the CDR3: TGTGCCAGCAGCCGACAGGCTAGCAATCAGCCCCAGCATTTT.

This clone came up a few times. The chain carries TRBV19 and TRBJ2-5, with D maybe TRBD2 (6 bases). Trimming stripped 3 bases from V and 5 bases from J, with 13 bases between. The V gene's germline CDR1 is LNHDA and CDR2 SQIVND (reference sequence). CDR3 size: 14 residues. The DNA of the CDR3 is TGTGCCAGTAGTATTCGGAAGGGAGGCGAGACCCAGTACTTC. Translating gives CASSIRKGGETQYF.

The chain employs TRBV5-1 and TRBJ2-5; 12 bases agree with TRBD2. The CDR3 runs to 14 residues. J gave up 5 bases and V 4 bases, and 3 bases lay outside the gene matches. Germline CDR1 and CDR2: SGHRS and YFSETQ. CDR3 nucleotides: TGCGCCAGCAGCCGACTAGCGGGGGATGAGACCCAGTACTTC. Protein sequence: CASSRLAGDETQYF. The full variable domain, completed using reference TRBV5-1 and TRBJ2-5, is KAGVTQTPRYLIKTRGQQVTLSCSPISGHRSVSWYQQTPGQGLQFLFEYFSETQRNKGNFPGRFSGRQFSNSRSEMNVSTLELGDSALYLCASSRLAGDETQYFGPGTRLLVL.

This sequence joins TRBV9 and TRBJ1-1; the D is unclear. The CDR3 covers 15 residues. V was clipped by 1 base and J by 4 bases, with 14 bases between them. Germline CDR1 SGDLS, CDR2 YYNGEE. CDR3 sequence: CASSVMAGGSTEAFF. In DNA, the CDR3 is TGTGCCAGCAGCGTAATGGCAGGCGGGAGCACTGAAGCTTTCTTT.

V gene TRBV30 combines with J gene TRBJ2-3, with 9 bases fitting TRBD1. Per the germline V gene, CDR1 is GTSNPN and CDR2 is SVGIG (reference sequence). CDR3 length: 15 residues. V was clipped by 0 bases and J by 8 bases; unmatched bases: 9. CDR3 protein: CAWSVGGGTGSTQYF. The CDR3 nucleotides are TGTGCCTGGAGTGTAGGAGGGGGGACAGGGTCTACGCAGTATTTT.

The chain joins TRBV4-1 to TRBJ1-2; 9 bases align to TRBD1. The CDR3 loop spans 15 amino acids. V was clipped by 10 bases and J by 0 bases; unmatched bases: 9. Germline lookup yields CDR1 MGHRA and CDR2 YSYEKL. CDR3 sequence: CATAPGQGANYGYTF. The CDR3 nucleotides are TGCGCCACTGCCCCGGGACAGGGAGCTAACTATGGCTACACCTTC.

This chain uses TRBV27 with TRBJ2-1; TRBD2 matches at 7 bases. Germline V gene sequence: CDR1 MNHEY, CDR2 SMNVEV (reference sequence). J gave up 3 bases and V 0 bases, and 5 bases lay outside the gene matches. The CDR3 extends over 16 amino acids. The DNA of the CDR3 is TGTGCCAGCAGTTTATCTCTCGGGGGGAACTACAATGAGCAGTTCTTC. Residues: CASSLSLGGNYNEQFF.

This clone was counted once. The chain carries TRBV30 and TRBJ2-3; D is possibly TRBD1 (6 bases). V was pared by 6 bases and J by 1 base, with 20 bases between. The CDR3 is made up of 16 amino acids. In germline, CDR1 is GTSNPN, CDR2 SVGIG (reference sequence). The DNA for the CDR3 is TGTGCCTGTAGCAGGACAGCTCTAGGGGGCACAGATACGCAGTATTTT. It encodes CACSRTALGGTDTQYF.

This chain links TRBV30 with TRBJ2-1, with 9 nucleotides matching TRBD2. The CDR3 runs to 13 residues. Unmatched junction bases numbered 4, after V lost 4 bases and J lost 6 bases. CDR1 and CDR2 (germline): GTSNPN, SVGIG (reference sequence). The DNA of the CDR3 is TGTGCCTGGACCGGGACTAGCCCCAATGAGCAGTTCTTC. This codes for CAWTGTSPNEQFF.

The count of this clone is one. The chain uses TRBV3-1 (or the pseudogene TRBV3-2) and TRBJ2-1, with TRBD2 matching 10 bases. In germline, CDR1 is LGHDT, CDR2 YNNKEL (reference sequence). The CDR3 is 21 residues long. Germline trimming cut 0 bases from V and 5 bases from J; bases unmatched to any gene: 19. CDR3 protein: CASSQDRLAGFSSGGNNEQFF. The CDR3 nucleotides are TGTGCCAGCAGCCAAGATAGGCTAGCGGGCTTTAGTAGCGGGGGGAACAATGAGCAGTTCTTC.

The chain joins TRBV12-3 or TRBV12-4 to TRBJ2-5; no clear D gene. Trimming left V 6 bases short and J 5 bases short, with 10 bases between. The CDR3 totals 12 residues. The chain's CDR3 is CASSSLGETQYF. CDR3 DNA sequence: TGTGCCAGCAGCTCCCTCGGGGAGACCCAGTACTTC.